This TCR beta chain comes out of a study of OX40 agonist ivuxolimab in advanced cancers. The CDR3 contains 17 residues. CDR1 is SGHRS, CDR2 YFSETQ, per germline. V lost 0 bases, J lost 0 bases, and 14 bases lay in between. The data were produced by immunoSEQ multiplex PCR, yet TCRdb's version contains in-frame clones alone and is incomplete. This repertoire shows some 73,000 clones, around 86% found once; its top ten account for 0.65% to 0.9%. This chain connects TRBV5-1 to TRBJ2-3, with D perhaps matching TRBD1 or TRBD2 (5 bases each). The source of this sequence is an adult with an advanced solid tumor such as melanoma, head and neck, liver or kidney cancer. The specimen comprised CD4+ or CD8+ T cells sorted from blood, sampled in a trial of the OX40 agonist ivuxolimab. CDR3 nucleotides: TGCGCCAGCAGCTTGGCCGGTAGGGGACCTAGCACAGATACGCAGTATTTT. Protein: CASSLAGRGPSTDTQYF. The full variable domain, in which reference TRBV5-1 and TRBJ2-3 provide the parts outside the CDR3, is KAGVTQTPRYLIKTRGQQVTLSCSPISGHRSVSWYQQTPGQGLQFLFEYFSETQRNKGNFPGRFSGRQFSNSRSEMNVSTLELGDSALYLCASSLAGRGPSTDTQYFGPGTRLTVL.